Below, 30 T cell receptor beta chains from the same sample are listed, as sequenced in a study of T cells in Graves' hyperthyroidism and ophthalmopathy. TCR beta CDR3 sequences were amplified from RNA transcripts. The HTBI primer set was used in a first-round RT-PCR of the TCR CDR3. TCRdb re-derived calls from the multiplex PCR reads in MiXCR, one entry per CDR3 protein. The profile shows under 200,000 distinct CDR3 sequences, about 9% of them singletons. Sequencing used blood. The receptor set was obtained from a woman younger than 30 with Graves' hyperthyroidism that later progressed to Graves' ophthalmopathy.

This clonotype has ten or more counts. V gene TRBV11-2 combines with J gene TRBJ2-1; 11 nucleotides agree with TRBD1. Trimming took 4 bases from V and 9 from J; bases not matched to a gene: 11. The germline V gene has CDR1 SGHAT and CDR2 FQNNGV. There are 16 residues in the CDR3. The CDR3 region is CASSSISGQGAFEQFF. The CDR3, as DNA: TGTGCCAGCAGCTCAATTTCCGGACAGGGGGCCTTTGAGCAGTTCTTC.

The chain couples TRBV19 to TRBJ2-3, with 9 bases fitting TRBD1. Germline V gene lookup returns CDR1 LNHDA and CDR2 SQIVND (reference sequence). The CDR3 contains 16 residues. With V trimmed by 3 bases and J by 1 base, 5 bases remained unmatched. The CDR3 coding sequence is TGTGCCAGTAGTATTACCCGGGACAGGGGCACAGATACGCAGTATTTT. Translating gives CASSITRDRGTDTQYF.

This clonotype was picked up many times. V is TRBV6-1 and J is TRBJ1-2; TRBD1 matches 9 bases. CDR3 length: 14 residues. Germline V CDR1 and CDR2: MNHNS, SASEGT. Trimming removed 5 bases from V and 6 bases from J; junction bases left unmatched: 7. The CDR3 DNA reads TGTGCCAGCAGTCAAACAGGGGGCGGGGATGGCTACACCTTC. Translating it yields CASSQTGGGDGYTF.

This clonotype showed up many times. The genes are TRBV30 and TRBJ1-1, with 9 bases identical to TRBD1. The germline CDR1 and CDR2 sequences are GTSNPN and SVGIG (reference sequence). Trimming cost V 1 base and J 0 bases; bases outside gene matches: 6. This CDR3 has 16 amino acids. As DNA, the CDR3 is TGTGCCTGGAGTGCCGGGACAGGGATGATGAACACTGAAGCTTTCTTT. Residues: CAWSAGTGMMNTEAFF. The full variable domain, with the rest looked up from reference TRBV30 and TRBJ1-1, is SQTIHQWPATLVQPVGSPLSLECTVEGTSNPNLYWYRQAAGRGLQLLFYSVGIGQISSEVPQNLSASRPQDRQFILSSKKLLLSDSGFYLCAWSAGTGMMNTEAFFGQGTRLTVV.

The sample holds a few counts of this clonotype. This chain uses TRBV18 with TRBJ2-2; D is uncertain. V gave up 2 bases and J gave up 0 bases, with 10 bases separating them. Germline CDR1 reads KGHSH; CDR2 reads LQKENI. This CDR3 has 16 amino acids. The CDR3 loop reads CASSPLLGSNTGELFF. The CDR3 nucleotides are TGTGCCAGCTCACCATTGTTGGGCTCGAACACCGGGGAGCTGTTTTTT.

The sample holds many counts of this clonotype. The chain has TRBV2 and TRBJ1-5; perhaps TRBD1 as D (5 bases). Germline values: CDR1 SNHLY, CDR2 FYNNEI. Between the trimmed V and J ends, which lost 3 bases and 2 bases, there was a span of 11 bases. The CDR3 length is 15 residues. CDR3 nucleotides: TGTGCCAGCAGTGATGTTTTGGGGGGCAATCAGCCCCAGCATTTT. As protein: CASSDVLGGNQPQHF.

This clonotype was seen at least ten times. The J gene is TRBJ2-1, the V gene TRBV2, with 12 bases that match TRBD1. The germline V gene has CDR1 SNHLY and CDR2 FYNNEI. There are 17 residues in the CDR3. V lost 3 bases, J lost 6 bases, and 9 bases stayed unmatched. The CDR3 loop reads CASSDPRDRGLSNEQFF. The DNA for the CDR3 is TGTGCCAGCAGTGATCCCCGGGACAGGGGGCTTAGCAATGAGCAGTTCTTC.

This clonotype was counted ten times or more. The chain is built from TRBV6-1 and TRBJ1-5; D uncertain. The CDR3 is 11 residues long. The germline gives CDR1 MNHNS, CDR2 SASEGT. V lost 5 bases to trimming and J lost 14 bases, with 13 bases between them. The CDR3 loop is CASSSGRGEHF. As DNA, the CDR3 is TGTGCCAGCAGTTCCGGTCGTGGGGAGCATTTT.

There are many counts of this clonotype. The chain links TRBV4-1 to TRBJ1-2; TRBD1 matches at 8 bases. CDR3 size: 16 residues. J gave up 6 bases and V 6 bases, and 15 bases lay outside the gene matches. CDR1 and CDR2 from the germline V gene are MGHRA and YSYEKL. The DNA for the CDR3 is TGCGCCAGCAGAAAAGAACCAGGGGGCGTCGAGAATGGCTACACCTTC. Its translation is CASRKEPGGVENGYTF.

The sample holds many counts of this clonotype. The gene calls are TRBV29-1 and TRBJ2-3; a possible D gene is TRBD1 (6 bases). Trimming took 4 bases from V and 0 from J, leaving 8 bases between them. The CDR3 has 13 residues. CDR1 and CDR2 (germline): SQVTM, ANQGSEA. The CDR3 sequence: CSVVGGSTDTQYF. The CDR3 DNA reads TGCAGCGTTGTAGGGGGAAGCACAGATACGCAGTATTTT.

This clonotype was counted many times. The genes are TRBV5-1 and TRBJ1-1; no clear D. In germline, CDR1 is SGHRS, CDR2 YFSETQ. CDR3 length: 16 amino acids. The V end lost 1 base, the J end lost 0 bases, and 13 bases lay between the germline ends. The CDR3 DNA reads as TGCGCCAGCAGCTTGAACCCGGCGAGCATGAACACTGAAGCTTTCTTT. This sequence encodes CASSLNPASMNTEAFF.

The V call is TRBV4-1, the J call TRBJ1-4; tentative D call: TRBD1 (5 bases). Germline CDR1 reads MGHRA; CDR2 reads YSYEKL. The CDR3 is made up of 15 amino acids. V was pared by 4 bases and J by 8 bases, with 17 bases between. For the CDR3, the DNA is TGCGCCAGCAGCCTAGGGCGGGGGGTAGGAGAAAAACTGTTTTTT. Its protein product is CASSLGRGVGEKLFF.

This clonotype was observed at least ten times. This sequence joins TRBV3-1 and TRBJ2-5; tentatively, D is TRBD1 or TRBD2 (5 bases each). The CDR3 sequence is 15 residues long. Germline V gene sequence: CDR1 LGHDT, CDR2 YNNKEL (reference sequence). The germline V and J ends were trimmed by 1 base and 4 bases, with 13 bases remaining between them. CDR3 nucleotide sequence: TGTGCCAGCAGCCAAGTGGTGACTGGGGGAGAGACCCAGTACTTC. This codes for CASSQVVTGGETQYF.

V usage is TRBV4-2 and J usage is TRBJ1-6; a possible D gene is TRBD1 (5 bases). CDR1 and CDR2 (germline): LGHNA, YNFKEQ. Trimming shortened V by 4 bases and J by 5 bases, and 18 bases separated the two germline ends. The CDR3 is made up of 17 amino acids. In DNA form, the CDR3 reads TGTGCCAGCAGCCCCCCCCCGGCGGGACGCGATAATTCACCCCTCCACTTT. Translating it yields CASSPPPAGRDNSPLHF.

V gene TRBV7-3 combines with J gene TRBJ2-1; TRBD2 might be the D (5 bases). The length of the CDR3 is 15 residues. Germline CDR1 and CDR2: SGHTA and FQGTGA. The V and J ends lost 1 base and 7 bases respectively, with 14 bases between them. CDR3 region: CASSLMAGIGNEQFF. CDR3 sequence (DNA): TGTGCCAGCAGCTTAATGGCGGGTATTGGGAATGAGCAGTTCTTC.

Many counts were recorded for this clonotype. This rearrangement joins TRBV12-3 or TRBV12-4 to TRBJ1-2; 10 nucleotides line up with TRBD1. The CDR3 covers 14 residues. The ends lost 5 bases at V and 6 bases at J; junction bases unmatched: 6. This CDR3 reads CASSLDRGPDGYTF. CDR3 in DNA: TGTGCCAGCAGTCTCGACAGGGGGCCTGATGGCTACACCTTC.

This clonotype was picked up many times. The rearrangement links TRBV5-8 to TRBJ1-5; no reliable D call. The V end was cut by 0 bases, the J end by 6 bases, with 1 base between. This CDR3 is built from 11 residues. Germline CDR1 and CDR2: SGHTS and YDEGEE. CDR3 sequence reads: CASSLVQPQHF. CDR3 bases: TGTGCCAGCAGCTTGGTTCAGCCCCAGCATTTT.

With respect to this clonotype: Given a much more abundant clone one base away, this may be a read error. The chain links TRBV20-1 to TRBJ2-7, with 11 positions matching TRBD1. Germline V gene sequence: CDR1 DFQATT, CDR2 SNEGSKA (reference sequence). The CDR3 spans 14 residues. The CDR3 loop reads CCARMDRGLYEQYF. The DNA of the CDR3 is TGCTGTGCTAGGATGGACAGGGGGCTCTACGAGCAGTACTTC.

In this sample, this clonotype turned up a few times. CDR3 loop: CASRTVTNEKLFF. CDR3 sequence (DNA): TGTGCCAGCCGTACGGTAACTAATGAAAAACTGTTTTTT. The chain employs TRBV6-1 and TRBJ1-4, with unresolved D. This CDR3 is built from 13 residues. Germline assignment: CDR1 MNHNS and CDR2 SASEGT. Deletions cut 8 bases from V and 1 base from J, with 8 bases between.

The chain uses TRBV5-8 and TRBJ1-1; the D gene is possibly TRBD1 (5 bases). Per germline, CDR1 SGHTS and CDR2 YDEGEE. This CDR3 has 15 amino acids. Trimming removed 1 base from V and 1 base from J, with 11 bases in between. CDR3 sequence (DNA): TGTGCCAGCAGCTTGTGGGGAGGGGCGAACACTGAAGCTTTCTTT. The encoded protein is CASSLWGGANTEAFF.

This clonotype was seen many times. CDR3 in DNA: TGTGCCAGCAGCCAGTCCTCCTGGGGCCAAGAGACCCAGTACTTC. This gives the protein CASSQSSWGQETQYF. This chain links TRBV3-1 with TRBJ2-5; D uncertain. The CDR3 extends over 15 amino acids. Deletions cut 3 bases from V and 1 base from J, with 12 bases between. Per germline, CDR1 LGHDT and CDR2 YNNKEL (reference sequence).

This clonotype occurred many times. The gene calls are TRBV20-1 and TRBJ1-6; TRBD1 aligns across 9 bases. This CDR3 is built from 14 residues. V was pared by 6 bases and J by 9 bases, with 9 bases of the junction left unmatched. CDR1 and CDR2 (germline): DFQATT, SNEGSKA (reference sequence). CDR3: CSAETGGVGSPLHF. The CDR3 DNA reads TGCAGTGCCGAAACAGGGGGCGTCGGTTCACCCCTCCACTTT.

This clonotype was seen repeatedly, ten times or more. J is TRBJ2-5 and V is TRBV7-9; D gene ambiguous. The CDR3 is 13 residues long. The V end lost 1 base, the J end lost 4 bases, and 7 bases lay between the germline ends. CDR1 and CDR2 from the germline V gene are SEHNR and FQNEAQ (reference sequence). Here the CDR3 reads CASSLGARETQYF. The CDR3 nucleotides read TGTGCCAGCAGCTTAGGGGCTAGAGAGACCCAGTACTTC.

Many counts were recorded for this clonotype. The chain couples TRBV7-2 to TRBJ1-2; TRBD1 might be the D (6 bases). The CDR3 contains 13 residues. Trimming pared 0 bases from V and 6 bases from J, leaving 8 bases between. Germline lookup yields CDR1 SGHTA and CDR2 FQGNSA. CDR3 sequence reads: CASSLATGNGYTF. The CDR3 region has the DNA TGTGCCAGCAGCTTAGCTACAGGGAATGGCTACACCTTC.

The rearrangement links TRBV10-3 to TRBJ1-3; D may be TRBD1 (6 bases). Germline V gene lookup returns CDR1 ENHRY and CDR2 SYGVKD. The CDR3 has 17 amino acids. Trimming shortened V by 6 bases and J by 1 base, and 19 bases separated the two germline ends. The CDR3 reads CAISRSPTGDSGNTIYF. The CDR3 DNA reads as TGTGCCATCAGCCGGTCACCGACAGGCGATTCTGGAAACACCATATATTTT.

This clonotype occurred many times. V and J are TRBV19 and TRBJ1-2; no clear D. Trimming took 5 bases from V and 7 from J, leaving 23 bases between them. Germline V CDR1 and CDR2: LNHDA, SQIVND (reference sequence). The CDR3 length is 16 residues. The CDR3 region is CASSAYLDPQDAGYTF. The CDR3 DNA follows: TGTGCCAGTAGTGCCTACCTCGACCCGCAGGACGCTGGCTACACCTTC.

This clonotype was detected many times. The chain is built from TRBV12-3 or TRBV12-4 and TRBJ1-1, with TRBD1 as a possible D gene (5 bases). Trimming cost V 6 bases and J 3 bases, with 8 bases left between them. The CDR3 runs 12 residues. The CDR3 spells CASRQGYTEAFF. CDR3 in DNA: TGTGCCAGCAGGCAGGGATACACTGAAGCTTTCTTT.

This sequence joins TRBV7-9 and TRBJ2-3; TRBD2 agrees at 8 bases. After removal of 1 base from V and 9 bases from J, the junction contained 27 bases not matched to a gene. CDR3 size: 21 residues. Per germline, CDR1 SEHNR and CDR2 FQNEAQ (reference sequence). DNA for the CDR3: TGTGCCAGCAGCTTAGAAGAGGGGGGCCGGACTAGCCGATTTCCCCTCTCAACGCAGTATTTT. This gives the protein CASSLEEGGRTSRFPLSTQYF.

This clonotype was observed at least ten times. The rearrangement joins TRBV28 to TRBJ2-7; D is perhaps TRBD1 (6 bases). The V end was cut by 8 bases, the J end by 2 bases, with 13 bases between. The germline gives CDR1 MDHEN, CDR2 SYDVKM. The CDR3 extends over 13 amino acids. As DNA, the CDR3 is TGTGCCAGCCTCCCGACAGGACCCTACGAGCAGTACTTC. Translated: CASLPTGPYEQYF. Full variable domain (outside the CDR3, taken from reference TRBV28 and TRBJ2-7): DVKVTQSSRYLVKRTGEKVFLECVQDMDHENMFWYRQDPGLGLRLIYFSYDVKMKEKGDIPEGYSVSREKKERFSLILESASTNQTSMYLCASLPTGPYEQYFGPGTRLTVT.

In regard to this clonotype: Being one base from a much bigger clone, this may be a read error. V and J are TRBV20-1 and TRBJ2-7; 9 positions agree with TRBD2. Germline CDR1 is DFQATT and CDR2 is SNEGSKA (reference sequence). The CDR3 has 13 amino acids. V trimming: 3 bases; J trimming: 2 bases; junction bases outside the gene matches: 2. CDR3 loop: CSARRGGAYEQYF. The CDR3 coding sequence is TGCAGTGCTAGGCGGGGGGGTGCCTACGAGCAGTACTTC.